Here is one T cell receptor (beta chain) with its context. The data stem from a study of patients and donors after allogeneic stem cell transplantation. Each CDR3 protein gets one entry after TCRdb re-called the RT-PCR reads with MiXCR. The profile shows 200,000 to 250,000 distinct CDR3 sequences, over 30% of them singletons. Per the germline V gene, CDR1 is DFQATT and CDR2 is SNEGSKA (reference sequence). V lost 0 bases to trimming and J lost 0 bases, with 9 bases between them. The CDR3 extends over 15 amino acids. This sequence joins TRBV20-1 and TRBJ1-3; unclear D gene. The TCR originated in a human donor who was either an allogeneic HSCT recipient or a stem cell or donor lymphocyte infusion donor (not recorded which). It is not recorded whose cells these are; they may come from a transplant donor. Specimen: blood, either unsorted or a sorted T cell fraction (not recorded which). The CDR3 bases are TGCAGTGCTAGAGATAGCCGGGGCTCTGGAAACACCATATATTTT. It codes for CSARDSRGSGNTIYF.